What follows are 28 T cell receptor beta chains derived from one specimen sequenced in a study of cytomegalovirus exposure and HLA in healthy donors. PCR employed 60 Vbeta and 13 Jbeta primers. TCRdb's copy holds only in-frame clones and misses some; the assay was immunoSEQ multiplex PCR. This sample yields more than 90,000 clones, of which approximately 81% are seen a single time; over 4% belongs to the top ten. The sequencing sample was made of PBMCs. These receptors came from a woman between 35 and 50 years old in good health and CMV-seropositive.

The chain joins TRBV18 to TRBJ2-7, with 7 positions matching TRBD1. Unmatched junction bases numbered 9, after V lost 4 bases and J lost 6 bases. The germline CDR1 and CDR2 sequences are KGHSH and LQKENI. This CDR3 contains 14 residues. The CDR3 nucleotides are TGTGCCAGCTCACGGGAACACTCAGGGGGCGAGCAGTACTTC. Translated, it gives CASSREHSGGEQYF.

CDR3 DNA: TGCGCCAGCAGCCAGGCCCACAGTTTCAATCAGCCCCAGCATTTT. Amino acids: CASSQAHSFNQPQHF. This chain links TRBV4-1 with TRBJ1-5; D gene ambiguous. The CDR3 runs 15 residues. V was shortened by 3 bases and J by 3 bases, with 12 bases between the two germline ends. Germline V gene sequence: CDR1 MGHRA, CDR2 YSYEKL.

The V call is TRBV11-2, the J call TRBJ2-7, with TRBD2 matching 8 bases. CDR1 SGHAT and CDR2 FQNNGV come from the germline V gene. CDR3 size: 15 residues. J gave up 3 bases and V 1 base, and 5 bases lay outside the gene matches. The CDR3 sequence: CASSLGVAGFYEQYF. CDR3 sequence (DNA): TGTGCCAGCAGCTTAGGGGTAGCGGGATTCTACGAGCAGTACTTC.

This sequence joins TRBV6-1 and TRBJ1-5; 8 positions match TRBD1. Trimming cost V 6 bases and J 4 bases; bases outside gene matches: 5. Germline values: CDR1 MNHNS, CDR2 SASEGT. This CDR3 is built from 14 residues. CDR3 sequence: CASRGTGGNQPQHF. The CDR3 DNA reads TGTGCCAGCAGGGGAACAGGGGGTAATCAGCCCCAGCATTTT.

The chain recombines TRBV19 with TRBJ1-5, with TRBD1 matching over 11 bases. The germline CDR1 and CDR2 sequences are LNHDA and SQIVND (reference sequence). This CDR3 contains 15 residues. With 7 bases clipped from V and 6 bases from J, the junction kept 8 bases outside the gene matches. CDR3 sequence: CASTPDRGPFQPQHF. In DNA, the CDR3 is TGTGCCAGTACCCCGGACAGGGGGCCTTTTCAGCCCCAGCATTTT.

This chain connects TRBV4-1 to TRBJ2-1, with TRBD2 matching over 14 bases. J was trimmed by 6 bases and V by 1 base; bases with no gene match: 5. Germline V gene sequence: CDR1 MGHRA, CDR2 YSYEKL. The CDR3 length is 17 residues. CDR3 residues: CASSQGLTSGRANEQFF. DNA for the CDR3: TGCGCCAGCAGCCAAGGTTTGACTAGCGGGAGGGCCAATGAGCAGTTCTTC.

This sequence joins TRBV5-1 and TRBJ2-7, with a possible D match to TRBD2 (6 bases). CDR3 length: 14 residues. V lost 3 bases and J 3 bases, leaving 13 bases between the germline ends. CDR1 and CDR2 (germline): SGHRS, YFSETQ. In DNA form, the CDR3 reads TGCGCCAGCAGCTATTTTGCGGGAAACTACGAGCAGTACTTC. Amino acids: CASSYFAGNYEQYF.

The DNA for the CDR3 is TGTGCCAGCAGCTTAACTCCTAGTACTAGCGGGAGTAGGGAGACCCAGTACTTC. This gives the protein CASSLTPSTSGSRETQYF. The genes are TRBV7-3 and TRBJ2-5; TRBD2 matches 11 bases. CDR1 is SGHTA and CDR2 is FQGTGA in the germline V gene. The CDR3 has 18 amino acids. With 0 bases clipped from V and 5 bases from J, the junction kept 11 bases outside the gene matches.

The genes are TRBV6-6 and TRBJ2-7; 7 bases match TRBD1. J was trimmed by 1 base and V by 7 bases; bases with no gene match: 10. From germline, CDR1 is MNHNY and CDR2 SVGAGI (reference sequence). The CDR3 is made up of 15 amino acids. CDR3 sequence (DNA): TGTGCCAGCACCAGAAGGACAGGTCTTTCCTACGAGCAGTACTTC. Amino acids: CASTRRTGLSYEQYF.

This chain connects TRBV5-1 to TRBJ2-7; 13 bases are shared with TRBD2. V gave up 3 bases and J gave up 4 bases; unmatched junction bases: 1. There are 14 residues in the CDR3. The germline gives CDR1 SGHRS, CDR2 YFSETQ. CDR3 nucleotides: TGCGCCAGCAGCTCGACTAGCGGGAGGTACGAGCAGTACTTC. Protein sequence: CASSSTSGRYEQYF.

This CDR3 is CASNSGTVKNIQYF. In DNA form, the CDR3 reads TGTGCCAGCAACTCCGGGACAGTCAAAAACATTCAGTACTTC. The chain employs TRBV6-1 and TRBJ2-4, with 7 positions matching TRBD1. CDR3 length: 14 amino acids. Germline V CDR1 and CDR2: MNHNS, SASEGT. V lost 7 bases to trimming and J lost 3 bases; unmatched junction nucleotides: 6.

The rearrangement uses TRBV30 and TRBJ2-1; D call uncertain. This CDR3 region has 14 residues. Germline V gene sequence: CDR1 GTSNPN, CDR2 SVGIG (reference sequence). With 2 bases removed from V and 3 bases from J, the gap between germline ends came to 11 bases. This CDR3 is CAWSPLSRYNEQFF. The CDR3 bases are TGTGCCTGGAGTCCATTGAGTCGCTACAATGAGCAGTTCTTC.

The CDR3 protein is CASKAGGSDTQYF. Written as DNA, the CDR3 is TGTGCCAGCAAGGCGGGAGGGTCAGATACGCAGTATTTT. The V and J genes are TRBV27 and TRBJ2-3; 9 bases map to TRBD2. J was trimmed by 4 bases and V by 7 bases; bases with no gene match: 3. Germline V lookup: CDR1 MNHEY, CDR2 SMNVEV (reference sequence). CDR3 length: 13 residues.

The chain carries TRBV10-2 and TRBJ1-1; tentatively, D is TRBD1 (5 bases). The CDR3 has 13 residues. Germline-derived CDR1 and CDR2 are WSHSY and SAAADI. V gave up 3 bases and J gave up 6 bases, with 11 bases separating them. The CDR3 reads CASSDQGTPEAFF. The CDR3 DNA reads TGCGCCAGCAGTGACCAGGGTACACCTGAAGCTTTCTTT.

The chain employs TRBV6-6 and TRBJ1-5, with D tentatively TRBD1 (6 bases). Germline CDR1 is MNHNY and CDR2 is SVGAGI (reference sequence). Trimming took off 2 bases at V and 5 bases at J, with 10 bases between the two ends. The CDR3 covers 14 residues. The CDR3 DNA reads TGTGCCAGCAGTTACACGACAGGAGATCAGCCCCAGCATTTT. Residues: CASSYTTGDQPQHF.

The rearrangement uses TRBV7-6 and TRBJ2-1, with D maybe TRBD2 (5 bases). The V end was cut by 0 bases, the J end by 7 bases, with 10 bases between. The CDR3 is 14 amino acids. Looked up from germline, CDR1 is SGHVS and CDR2 is FNYEAQ. The CDR3 here is CASSLAPTGNEQFF. The CDR3 DNA is TGTGCCAGCAGCTTAGCACCGACGGGAAATGAGCAGTTCTTC.

This clone has a count of ten or more. This chain joins TRBV5-6 and TRBJ1-1; no clear D. The CDR3 contains 15 residues. V lost 1 base to trimming and J lost 1 base, with 11 bases between them. CDR1 SGHDT and CDR2 YYEEEE come from the germline V gene. CDR3: CASSLLFSGNTEAFF. In DNA, the CDR3 is TGTGCCAGCAGCTTGCTTTTTTCCGGGAACACTGAAGCTTTCTTT.

The chain carries TRBV4-1 and TRBJ2-7; D not certain. The germline CDR1 and CDR2 sequences are MGHRA and YSYEKL. The CDR3 length is 15 residues. The V gene lost 5 bases and the J gene lost 2 bases, with 16 bases spanning the gap. The chain's CDR3 is CASSKVNGETYEQYF. Written as DNA, the CDR3 is TGCGCCAGCAGCAAAGTAAACGGAGAAACCTACGAGCAGTACTTC.

The gene calls are TRBV5-1 and TRBJ2-1; 9 nucleotides line up with TRBD2. Germline lookup yields CDR1 SGHRS and CDR2 YFSETQ. V lost 4 bases to trimming and J lost 6 bases; unmatched junction nucleotides: 11. The CDR3 has 16 amino acids. The CDR3 loop is CASSPQPLAGSNEQFF. The DNA for the CDR3 is TGCGCCAGCAGCCCTCAGCCTCTAGCGGGATCCAATGAGCAGTTCTTC.

The V call is TRBV5-1, the J call TRBJ2-1, with 8 bases lining up with TRBD2. There are 15 residues in the CDR3. From germline, CDR1 is SGHRS and CDR2 YFSETQ. Trimming took 5 bases from V and 5 from J; bases not matched to a gene: 9. The CDR3 DNA reads as TGCGCCAGCAGGGTCGCGGGAGGCGCTAACAATGAGCAGTTCTTC. The encoded protein is CASRVAGGANNEQFF.

The chain is built from TRBV9 and TRBJ2-2; weak D call: TRBD1 (6 bases). Germline-derived CDR1 and CDR2 are SGDLS and YYNGEE. The CDR3 has 14 amino acids. Deletions cut 8 bases from V and 1 base from J, with 12 bases between. Here the CDR3 DNA reads TGTGCCAGTCAGGGGACGGTGAACACCGGGGAGCTGTTTTTT. This codes for CASQGTVNTGELFF.

V is TRBV18 and J is TRBJ2-3, with 10 bases fitting TRBD2. The trim removed 5 bases at V and 8 bases at J, leaving 10 bases unmatched. The CDR3 has 15 amino acids. Germline-derived CDR1 and CDR2 are KGHSH and LQKENI. DNA for the CDR3: TGTGCCAGCTCAGTAGCGGGAGGCCCCAAAGCTACGCAGTATTTT. This sequence encodes CASSVAGGPKATQYF.

The V and J genes are TRBV7-9 and TRBJ2-2; D gene ambiguous. Trimming removed 7 bases at V and 4 bases at J, with 7 bases between. Germline assignment: CDR1 SEHNR and CDR2 FQNEAQ (reference sequence). This CDR3 is built from 12 residues. CDR3 coding DNA: TGTGCCAGCACTAGTGGCACCGGGGAGCTGTTTTTT. This translates into CASTSGTGELFF.

The chain's CDR3 is CASSDRAGLNEQFF. In nucleotides, the CDR3 is TGTGCCAGCAGTGACCGGGCGGGACTAAATGAGCAGTTCTTC. This chain joins TRBV6-4 and TRBJ2-1, with 7 bases fitting TRBD2. CDR1 and CDR2 (germline): MRHNA, SNTAGT. Trimming cost V 2 bases and J 7 bases; bases outside gene matches: 5. CDR3 length: 14 residues.

V is TRBV27 and J is TRBJ2-1, with D unresolved. The CDR3 totals 14 residues. V was trimmed by 3 bases and J by 7 bases, leaving 13 bases between them. CDR1 is MNHEY and CDR2 is SMNVEV in the germline V gene (reference sequence). This chain's CDR3 is CASSFRGFPNEQFF. DNA for the CDR3: TGTGCCAGCAGTTTCAGAGGTTTCCCTAATGAGCAGTTCTTC.

The rearrangement uses TRBV19 and TRBJ1-4; TRBD1 aligns across 7 bases. Germline CDR1 LNHDA, CDR2 SQIVND (reference sequence). CDR3 length: 16 residues. Trimming took 8 bases from V and 0 from J; bases not matched to a gene: 9. Here the CDR3 DNA reads TGTGCCAGTCACTCGGACAGGTTTGCAACTAATGAAAAACTGTTTTTT. Its protein product is CASHSDRFATNEKLFF.

This clone was counted once. The chain is built from TRBV5-4 and TRBJ2-1; 7 bases agree with TRBD1. The CDR3 is made up of 16 amino acids. The germline CDR1 and CDR2 sequences are SGHNT and YYREEE (reference sequence). With 0 bases clipped from V and 0 bases from J, the junction kept 3 bases outside the gene matches. The CDR3 coding sequence is TGTGCCAGCAGCTTGGGGTGGGACAGCTCCTACAATGAGCAGTTCTTC. Its translation is CASSLGWDSSYNEQFF.

This clone was seen only once. CDR3 loop: CASSPNPPGLAHYNEQFF. CDR3 DNA sequence: TGTGCCAGCAGCCCAAATCCACCGGGACTAGCGCATTACAATGAGCAGTTCTTC. The rearrangement joins TRBV6-4 to TRBJ2-1, with 10 bases matching TRBD2. CDR1 is MRHNA, CDR2 SNTAGT, per germline. The V gene end was trimmed by 6 bases and the J gene end by 4 bases; junction bases not matched to a gene: 15. The CDR3 has 18 amino acids.